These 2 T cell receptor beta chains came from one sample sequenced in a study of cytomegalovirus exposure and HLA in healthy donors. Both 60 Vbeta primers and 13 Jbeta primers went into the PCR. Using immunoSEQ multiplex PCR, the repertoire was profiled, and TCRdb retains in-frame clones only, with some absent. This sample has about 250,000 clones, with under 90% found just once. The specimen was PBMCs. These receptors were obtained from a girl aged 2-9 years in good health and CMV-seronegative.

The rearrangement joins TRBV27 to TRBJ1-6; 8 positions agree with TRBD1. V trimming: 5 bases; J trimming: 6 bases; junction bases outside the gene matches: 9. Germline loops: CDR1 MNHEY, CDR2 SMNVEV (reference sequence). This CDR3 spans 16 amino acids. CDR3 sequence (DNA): TGTGCCAGCAGTCCAACCCCGGACAGGGTTAATTCACCCCTCCACTTT. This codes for CASSPTPDRVNSPLHF.

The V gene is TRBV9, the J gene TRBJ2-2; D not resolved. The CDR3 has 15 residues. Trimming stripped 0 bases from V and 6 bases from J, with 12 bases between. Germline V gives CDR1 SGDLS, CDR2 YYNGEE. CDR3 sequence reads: CASSVGQALAGELFF. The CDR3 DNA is TGTGCCAGCAGCGTAGGCCAGGCATTGGCCGGGGAGCTGTTTTTT. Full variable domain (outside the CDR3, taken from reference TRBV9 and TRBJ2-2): DSGVTQTPKHLITATGQRVTLRCSPRSGDLSVYWYQQSLDQGLQFLIQYYNGEERAKGNILERFSAQQFPDLHSELNLSSLELGDSALYFCASSVGQALAGELFFGEGSRLTVL.